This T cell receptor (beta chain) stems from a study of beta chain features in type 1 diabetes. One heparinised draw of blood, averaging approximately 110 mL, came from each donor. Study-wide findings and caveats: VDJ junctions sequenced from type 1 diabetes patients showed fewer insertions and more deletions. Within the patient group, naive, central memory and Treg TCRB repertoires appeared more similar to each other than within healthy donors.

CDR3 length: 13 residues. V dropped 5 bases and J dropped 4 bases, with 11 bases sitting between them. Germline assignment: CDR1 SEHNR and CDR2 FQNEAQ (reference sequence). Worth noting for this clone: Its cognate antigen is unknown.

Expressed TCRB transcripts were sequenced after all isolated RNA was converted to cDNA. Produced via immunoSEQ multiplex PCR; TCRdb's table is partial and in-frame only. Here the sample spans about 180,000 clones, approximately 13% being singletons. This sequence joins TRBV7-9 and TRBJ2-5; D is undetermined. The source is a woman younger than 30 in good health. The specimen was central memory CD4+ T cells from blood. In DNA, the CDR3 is TGTGCCAGCAGCGAGTCGAGGCGAGAGACCCAGTACTTC. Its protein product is CASSESRRETQYF. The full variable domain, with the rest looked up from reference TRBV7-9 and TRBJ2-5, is DTGVSQNPRHKITKRGQNVTFRCDPISEHNRLYWYRQTLGQGPEFLTYFQNEAQLEKSRLLSDRFSAERPKGSFSTLEIQRTEQGDSAMYLCASSESRRETQYFGPGTRLLVL.